This T cell receptor (beta chain) was found in a study of OX40 agonist ivuxolimab in advanced cancers. Study-wide findings and caveats: Among the least clonally expanded were partial responders at 0.1-3.0 mg/kg. Compared with CD4+, CD8+ T cells on average had more expanded clones. CD4+ and CD8+ T cells in blood underwent clonal expansion by week 6 at 0.1 to 3.0 mg/kg.

Some clones are missing from TCRdb's copy, which holds only in-frame ones; the method was immunoSEQ multiplex PCR. The sample contains approximately 47,000 clones, roughly 90% of which appear only once. Of note for this clone: Its antigen is undetermined.

Trimming removed 1 base from V and 7 bases from J, with 5 bases in between. This CDR3 comprises 11 residues. CDR1 is MNHNS, CDR2 SASEGT, per germline. The source material was CD4+ or CD8+ T cells sorted from blood, sampled in a trial of the OX40 agonist ivuxolimab. The TCR sequence derives from an adult with an advanced solid tumor such as melanoma, head and neck, liver or kidney cancer. The chain carries TRBV6-1 and TRBJ2-7; D is ambiguous. The chain's CDR3 is CASSEGLEQYF. CDR3 in DNA: TGTGCCAGCAGTGAAGGGTTGGAGCAGTACTTC.